The clone carrying this TCR beta chain was observed a handful of times. Its specificity is not known. This sample was included in a study of cytomegalovirus exposure and HLA in healthy donors. Study conclusions and caveats: TCR beta sequences reportedly predicted most subjects' HLA-A and HLA-B alleles accurately. Sequence variants that were highly shared formed a cluster that was likely a sequencing artifact.

Germline V gene sequence: CDR1 LGHNA, CDR2 YNFKEQ. The CDR3 has 16 residues. J gave up 1 base and V 0 bases, and 2 bases lay outside the gene matches. The PCR used 60 Vbeta and 13 Jbeta primers. The method was immunoSEQ multiplex PCR; TCRdb's version includes in-frame clones alone and lacks a portion of them. The repertoire holds about 82,000 clones, over 9.5% seen once, with approximately 23% in the top ten. V and J are TRBV4-2 and TRBJ2-3; TRBD1 agrees at 9 bases. Input material: PBMCs. The origin of this receptor is a man between 60 and 75 years old in good health and CMV-seropositive. The CDR3 sequence is CASSQEDRGGTDTQYF. As DNA, the CDR3 is TGTGCCAGCAGCCAAGAGGACAGGGGAGGCACAGATACGCAGTATTTT.